A selection of T cell receptor beta chains follows, all from one sample in a study of long-term antiretroviral therapy in people with HIV. Method: immunoSEQ multiplex PCR; TCRdb's copy keeps in-frame clones and lacks some. The sample comprises around 29,000 clones, 95% of which are singletons, and about 8% rests with the top ten. The sample consisted of unsorted PBMCs, taken 5.3 years after starting antiretroviral therapy. All receptors derive from a man aged 30 to 39 with HIV. CDR3s include the opening cysteine and the closing phenylalanine or tryptophan. The D gene is left open where the match is weak.

j_gene	d_gene	v_gene	CDR3aa	CDR3nt
TRBJ2-5	TRBD2	TRBV9	CASSVALTGGEETQYF	TGTGCCAGCAGCGTAGCTTTGACGGGGGGGGAAGAGACCCAGTACTTC
TRBJ2-7	TRBD1	TRBV5-4	CASSSRDRGYEQYF	TGTGCCAGCAGCTCGCGGGACAGGGGTTACGAGCAGTACTTC
TRBJ1-1	NA	TRBV6-1	CASSEAVWTSGRNTEAFF	TGTGCCAGCAGTGAAGCAGTTTGGACCAGTGGGAGGAACACTGAAGCTTTCTTT
TRBJ1-5	NA	TRBV6-5	CASTGVLENQPQHF	TGTGCCAGCACGGGAGTTCTAGAAAATCAGCCCCAGCATTTT
TRBJ2-7	NA	TRBV4-2	CASSQDWREQYF	TGTGCCAGCAGCCAAGACTGGCGGGAGCAGTACTTC
TRBJ2-7	NA	TRBV28	CASSPYHKGTYEQYF	TGTGCCAGCAGCCCCTATCATAAAGGGACCTACGAGCAGTACTTC
TRBJ1-6	NA	TRBV6-4	CASSPVGGAFASPLHF	TGTGCCAGCAGCCCTGTTGGGGGCGCCTTCGCTTCACCCCTCCACTTT
TRBJ1-4	TRBD1	TRBV4-1	CASSQYAGGMREKLFF	TGCGCCAGCAGCCAATACGCAGGGGGCATGAGGGAAAAACTGTTTTTT
TRBJ1-2	TRBD1	TRBV7-2	CASSSAGTVINYGYTF	TGTGCCAGCAGCTCGGCCGGGACAGTCATTAACTATGGCTACACCTTC
TRBJ1-1	TRBD1	TRBV11-2	CASRHPRGQGAGKDEAFF	TGTGCCAGCAGACACCCTAGGGGCCAGGGGGCGGGGAAGGATGAAGCTTTCTTT
TRBJ1-1	NA	TRBV18	CASSPPYRNTEAFF	TGTGCCAGCTCACCACCGTACAGGAACACTGAAGCTTTCTTT